These 17 T cell receptor beta chains originate from one sample sequenced in a study of T cells in localized non-small cell lung cancer. Measured with immunoSEQ multiplex PCR; TCRdb has only the in-frame clones, and not every one. The top ten clones hold around 3.2% of a sample with 25,000 to 35,000 clones, about 89% of them seen once. The source material was peripheral blood, sampled before any cancer treatment. These receptors all come from an older female donor with stage I lung adenocarcinoma.

The chain carries TRBV4-3 and TRBJ2-2; the D gene is possibly TRBD2 (6 bases). The V gene's germline CDR1 is LGHNA and CDR2 YSLEER. The V and J ends lost 4 bases and 4 bases respectively, with 16 bases between them. The CDR3 loop spans 16 amino acids. Here the CDR3 reads CASSPWAGSGTGELFF. The CDR3 DNA follows: TGCGCCAGCAGCCCATGGGCGGGGTCGGGCACCGGGGAGCTGTTTTTT.

This chain joins TRBV5-1 and TRBJ1-1, with a possible D match to TRBD1 (6 bases). Germline loops: CDR1 SGHRS, CDR2 YFSETQ. CDR3 size: 14 residues. V lost 9 bases, J lost 1 base, and 16 bases lay in between. CDR3 region: CATRGAEGNTEAFF. The CDR3 DNA sequence: TGCGCCACCCGGGGGGCTGAAGGGAACACTGAAGCTTTCTTT.

The chain uses TRBV10-1 and TRBJ1-2; 9 bases align to TRBD1. Germline CDR1 and CDR2: WNHNN and SYGVQD (reference sequence). V lost 6 bases to trimming and J lost 13 bases; unmatched junction nucleotides: 12. The CDR3 has 13 residues. The CDR3 nucleotides are TGCGCCAGCAGGGGGACAGGGACCCTTTTGTGCACCTTC. Its translation: CASRGTGTLLCTF.

The chain has TRBV18 and TRBJ2-2, with D perhaps given as TRBD1 or TRBD2 (5 bases each). The CDR3 runs to 16 residues. The ends were cut back, 3 bases at V and 3 bases at J, with 14 bases in the middle. Germline V gives CDR1 KGHSH, CDR2 LQKENI. CDR3 DNA: TGTGCCAGCTCACCTTCTGCAGGGCGGGACACCGGGGAGCTGTTTTTT. It translates to CASSPSAGRDTGELFF.

The chain carries TRBV29-1 and TRBJ2-5; D gene ambiguous. The germline V and J ends were trimmed by 6 bases and 2 bases, with 13 bases remaining between them. The CDR3 is 13 residues long. CDR1 and CDR2 from the germline V gene are SQVTM and ANQGSEA. The CDR3 sequence is CSVVRHFQETQYF. The CDR3 coding sequence is TGCAGCGTGGTAAGACACTTTCAAGAGACCCAGTACTTC.

The V and J genes are TRBV27 and TRBJ2-1; 8 bases map to TRBD2. V was clipped by 10 bases and J by 9 bases; unmatched bases: 14. Germline loops: CDR1 MNHEY, CDR2 SMNVEV (reference sequence). The CDR3 consists of 14 residues. The CDR3 loop is CATRRPAGASEQFF. The CDR3 bases are TGTGCCACTCGCCGACCAGCGGGAGCTAGTGAGCAGTTCTTC.

The CDR3 DNA reads TGTGCCATCAGGGGACAGGGGGCAATACAATACGAGCAGTACTTC. Translating gives CAIRGQGAIQYEQYF. The V call is TRBV10-3, the J call TRBJ2-7, with 12 bases that match TRBD1. Germline lookup yields CDR1 ENHRY and CDR2 SYGVKD. V was clipped by 6 bases and J by 4 bases; unmatched bases: 7. The length of the CDR3 is 15 residues.

The chain has TRBV7-2 and TRBJ1-1; unclear D gene. V lost 5 bases to trimming and J lost 1 base, with 11 bases between them. CDR1 and CDR2 from the germline V gene are SGHTA and FQGNSA. CDR3 length: 14 amino acids. CDR3 sequence reads: CASSPPRENTEAFF. Written as DNA, the CDR3 is TGTGCCAGCAGCCCTCCCCGCGAGAACACTGAAGCTTTCTTT.

This clone has just a few counts. The rearrangement links TRBV30 to TRBJ1-1; D unclear. Between the trimmed V and J ends, which lost 3 bases and 10 bases, there was a span of 18 bases. Germline CDR1 GTSNPN, CDR2 SVGIG (reference sequence). This CDR3 comprises 13 residues. The CDR3 is CAWSRDEPGSAFF. The CDR3, as DNA: TGTGCCTGGAGCCGGGATGAACCCGGGTCAGCTTTCTTT.

This chain links TRBV30 with TRBJ1-1, with D maybe TRBD1 (5 bases). Looked up from germline, CDR1 is GTSNPN and CDR2 is SVGIG (reference sequence). This CDR3 comprises 15 residues. Trimming pared 0 bases from V and 3 bases from J, leaving 14 bases between. As DNA, the CDR3 is TGTGCCTGGAGTGTAGTCGGGGGGTGGGACACTGAAGCTTTCTTT. Translating gives CAWSVVGGWDTEAFF.

This chain uses TRBV25-1 with TRBJ1-1, with TRBD1 matching over 7 bases. V shed 4 bases and J 4 bases; nucleotides not matched to a gene: 6. Germline loops: CDR1 MGHDK, CDR2 SYGVNS. The length of the CDR3 is 14 residues. CDR3 loop: CASSADRVGTEAFF. CDR3 sequence (DNA): TGTGCCAGCAGTGCCGACAGGGTCGGCACTGAAGCTTTCTTT.

The chain uses TRBV5-4 and TRBJ1-1; D may be TRBD1 (6 bases). The CDR3 sequence is 14 residues long. CDR1 is SGHNT, CDR2 YYREEE, per germline (reference sequence). V was trimmed by 3 bases and J by 0 bases, leaving 9 bases between them. CDR3 DNA: TGTGCCAGCAGCTCCAGGGACATGAACACTGAAGCTTTCTTT. This gives the protein CASSSRDMNTEAFF.

This clone appeared once. The chain employs TRBV2 and TRBJ2-1; TRBD1 aligns across 8 bases. Unmatched junction bases numbered 3, after V lost 6 bases and J lost 2 bases. Germline-derived CDR1 and CDR2 are SNHLY and FYNNEI. CDR3 size: 14 residues. The CDR3 sequence is CASRQQGAYNEQFF. The CDR3 DNA reads as TGTGCCAGCAGACAACAGGGGGCCTACAATGAGCAGTTCTTC.

The chain links TRBV5-8 to TRBJ2-4; the match to TRBD1 covers 7 bases. V was clipped by 4 bases and J by 15 bases; unmatched bases: 10. The CDR3 runs 12 residues. CDR1 is SGHTS and CDR2 is YDEGEE in the germline V gene. CDR3 sequence: CASSLARDSRYF. The CDR3 DNA sequence: TGTGCCAGCAGCCTAGCCCGGGACAGCCGGTACTTC.

This clone appeared once. The rearrangement links TRBV18 to TRBJ2-2; TRBD2 agrees at 7 bases. CDR3 length equals 16 residues. Trimming took 0 bases from V and 6 from J; bases not matched to a gene: 7. CDR1 and CDR2 (germline): KGHSH, LQKENI. DNA of the CDR3: TGTGCCAGCTCACCACCGAACCAGCGGGACGCCGGGGAGCTGTTTTTT. It is translated as CASSPPNQRDAGELFF.

The chain uses TRBV29-1 and TRBJ2-1; 11 positions match TRBD2. Germline lookup yields CDR1 SQVTM and CDR2 ANQGSEA. This CDR3 spans 17 amino acids. Trimming removed 3 bases from V and 2 bases from J; junction bases left unmatched: 9. The CDR3 DNA reads as TGCAGCGTTGACGGCGGCACTAGCGGGAGCCCCTACAATGAGCAGTTCTTC. It yields the protein CSVDGGTSGSPYNEQFF.

The rearrangement links TRBV2 to TRBJ2-2, with 12 bases matching TRBD2. Germline V CDR1 and CDR2: SNHLY, FYNNEI. V lost 4 bases to trimming and J lost 1 base; unmatched junction nucleotides: 4. The CDR3 has 17 residues. The CDR3 DNA follows: TGTGCCAGCAGTGCAAGACTAGCGGGGGAGAACACCGGGGAGCTGTTTTTT. This translates into CASSARLAGENTGELFF.